The 20 T cell receptor beta chains listed next were all sequenced from one sample in a study of blood T cell repertoires in COVID-19. Clones were read by immunoSEQ multiplex PCR, and TCRdb kept only the in-frame ones, dropping some. This sample has tens of thousands of clones; 88% occur once, and the top ten carry roughly 45%. The source material was peripheral blood. These receptors came from a human donor in a cohort sampled during active COVID-19.

This clone was recorded once. The chain joins TRBV7-8 to TRBJ1-1; D is perhaps TRBD1 (5 bases). Trimming left V 2 bases short and J 5 bases short, with 9 bases between. Germline CDR1 and CDR2: SGHVS and FQNEAQ. This CDR3 region has 13 residues. The CDR3: CASSLQGGTEAFF. The CDR3 coding sequence is TGTGCCAGCAGCTTACAGGGTGGGACTGAAGCTTTCTTT.

This clone was observed a single time. CDR3 residues: CASSFGQTADEQFF. CDR3 nucleotides: TGCGCCAGCAGCTTCGGACAGACGGCCGATGAGCAGTTCTTC. The chain joins TRBV5-1 to TRBJ2-1; the D gene is possibly TRBD1 (6 bases). Germline values: CDR1 SGHRS, CDR2 YFSETQ. V gave up 2 bases and J gave up 8 bases, with 14 bases separating them. This CDR3 spans 14 amino acids.

J is TRBJ2-4 and V is TRBV2; the D gene is possibly TRBD1 (6 bases). The CDR3 contains 13 residues. Germline V CDR1 and CDR2: SNHLY, FYNNEI. The ends were cut back, 6 bases at V and 7 bases at J, with 13 bases in the middle. The CDR3 DNA reads as TGTGCCAGCAGGGACAGTTACAGGAACATTCAGTACTTC. Protein sequence: CASRDSYRNIQYF.

This clone has a single count. The chain is built from TRBV9 and TRBJ2-3, with 8 bases matching TRBD2. Germline trimming cut 0 bases from V and 6 bases from J; bases unmatched to any gene: 9. The germline CDR1 and CDR2 sequences are SGDLS and YYNGEE. This CDR3 has 16 amino acids. The CDR3 sequence is CASSVGPSGYTDTQYF. In DNA, the CDR3 is TGTGCCAGCAGCGTAGGCCCTAGCGGGTACACTGATACGCAGTATTTT.

The chain links TRBV27 to TRBJ1-1, with 9 bases aligning to TRBD1. Germline V lookup: CDR1 MNHEY, CDR2 SMNVEV (reference sequence). This CDR3 has 16 residues. J gave up 1 base and V 6 bases, and 9 bases lay outside the gene matches. In DNA, the CDR3 is TGTGCCAGCAGCCGGTCCGGACAGGGGAGGAACACTGAAGCTTTCTTT. It is translated as CASSRSGQGRNTEAFF.

The chain joins TRBV15 to TRBJ2-7, with D perhaps TRBD2 (7 bases). In germline, CDR1 is LNHNV, CDR2 YYDKDF (reference sequence). The V gene lost 8 bases and the J gene lost 1 base, with 18 bases spanning the gap. The CDR3 is 15 amino acids. The CDR3 sequence: CATPGAGARSYEQYF. Written as DNA, the CDR3 is TGTGCCACCCCGGGGGCGGGGGCACGGTCCTACGAGCAGTACTTC.

The chain has TRBV27 and TRBJ2-7; TRBD1 aligns across 7 bases. CDR3 length: 15 residues. V was pared by 0 bases and J by 2 bases, with 4 bases of the junction left unmatched. Germline V gene sequence: CDR1 MNHEY, CDR2 SMNVEV (reference sequence). The CDR3 region is CASSLSGTAPYEQYF. Written as DNA, the CDR3 is TGTGCCAGCAGTTTATCCGGGACAGCTCCCTACGAGCAGTACTTC.

The chain links TRBV7-3 to TRBJ2-5; perhaps TRBD2 as D (7 bases). The germline V gene encodes CDR1 SGHTA and CDR2 FQGTGA. V was clipped by 5 bases and J by 5 bases, with 18 bases between them. The length of the CDR3 is 15 residues. CDR3 amino acids: CASSTGAGDAETQYF. CDR3 nucleotides: TGTGCCAGCAGCACGGGGGCGGGAGACGCGGAGACCCAGTACTTC.

The chain couples TRBV21-1 to TRBJ2-2; TRBD2 reflects the table's D call only, with no check against the DNA. TRBV21-1 is given as a pseudogene. The CDR3 length is 15 residues. CDR3 bases: TGTGCCAGCAGCAAGCGGGGCGAGTGGGCCGGGGAGCTGTTTTTT. Its protein is CASSKRGEWAGELFF.

The chain carries TRBV9 and TRBJ1-5; 11 positions match TRBD1. Germline trimming cut 4 bases from V and 3 bases from J; bases unmatched to any gene: 6. There are 16 residues in the CDR3. Germline-derived CDR1 and CDR2 are SGDLS and YYNGEE. This chain's CDR3 is CASSPGTGGSNQPQHF. The CDR3 DNA reads TGTGCCAGCAGCCCTGGGACAGGGGGTTCCAATCAGCCCCAGCATTTT.

J is TRBJ2-1 and V is TRBV2; 11 positions agree with TRBD2. Trimming took 7 bases from V and 6 from J; bases not matched to a gene: 8. CDR3 length equals 15 residues. Per germline, CDR1 SNHLY and CDR2 FYNNEI. Here the CDR3 DNA reads TGTGCCAGCACTACCTCCCTAGCGGGGGGCAATGAGCAGTTCTTC. Translation gives CASTTSLAGGNEQFF.

The chain employs TRBV2 and TRBJ1-1; perhaps TRBD1 as D (5 bases). The CDR3 sequence is 14 residues long. Deletions cut 3 bases from V and 3 bases from J, with 11 bases between. Germline values: CDR1 SNHLY, CDR2 FYNNEI. The CDR3 DNA sequence: TGTGCCAGCAGTGATTGGGGGGGTGACACTGAAGCTTTCTTT. Its protein product is CASSDWGGDTEAFF.

The chain carries TRBV2 and TRBJ2-1; D possibly corresponds to TRBD2 (5 bases). Looked up from germline, CDR1 is SNHLY and CDR2 is FYNNEI. This CDR3 comprises 16 residues. Trimming took off 3 bases at V and 6 bases at J, with 18 bases between the two ends. The CDR3 region is CASSEVKGLTTNEQFF. Written as DNA, the CDR3 is TGTGCCAGCAGTGAGGTGAAAGGACTCACCACCAATGAGCAGTTCTTC.

About this clone itself: At one boundary the junction diverges from the germline segment, which might be a read error. The rearrangement joins TRBV19 to TRBJ2-7; TRBD2 agrees at 10 bases. CDR3 size: 12 residues. Per the germline V gene, CDR1 is LNHDA and CDR2 is SQIVND (reference sequence). CDR3 amino acids: CASSMEGSGRFF. CDR3 DNA sequence: TGTGCCAGTAGTATGGAGGGTAGCGGGAGGTTCTTC. Together with reference TRBV19 and TRBJ2-7, the CDR3 gives the full variable domain: DGGITQSPKYLFRKEGQNVTLSCEQNLNHDAMYWYRQDPGQGLRLIYYSQIVNDFQKGDIAEGYSVSREKKESFPLTVTSAQKNPTAFYLCASSMEGSGRFFGPGTRLTVT.

The chain links TRBV14 to TRBJ2-3; no firm D call. The CDR3 is 12 amino acids. The germline V and J ends were trimmed by 4 bases and 4 bases, with 6 bases remaining between them. CDR1 is SGHDN, CDR2 FVKESK, per germline. This CDR3 is CASSPVPDTQYF. CDR3 DNA sequence: TGTGCCAGCAGCCCCGTCCCAGATACGCAGTATTTT.

The chain recombines TRBV6-5 with TRBJ1-2, with D possibly matching TRBD1 (6 bases). There are 13 residues in the CDR3. The germline V gene has CDR1 MNHEY and CDR2 SVGAGI. The V gene lost 7 bases and the J gene lost 6 bases, with 15 bases spanning the gap. CDR3 protein: CASKETGFHGYTF. The CDR3 nucleotides read TGTGCCAGCAAGGAAACAGGGTTTCATGGCTACACCTTC.

The chain is built from TRBV19 and TRBJ1-4, with 8 bases matching TRBD1. V was pared by 2 bases and J by 4 bases, with 15 bases of the junction left unmatched. The CDR3 totals 19 residues. Germline CDR1 and CDR2: LNHDA and SQIVND (reference sequence). The CDR3 region has the DNA TGTGCCAGTAGTATAAGGTCCGGGACAGGCGACGCATATAATGAAAAACTGTTTTTT. It is translated as CASSIRSGTGDAYNEKLFF.

This rearrangement joins TRBV7-2 to TRBJ2-7, with D uncertain. The V and J ends lost 0 bases and 0 bases respectively, with 6 bases between them. CDR1 is SGHTA and CDR2 is FQGNSA in the germline V gene. CDR3 length equals 14 residues. In DNA form, the CDR3 reads TGTGCCAGCAGCTTAGCTCAGGTCTCCTACGAGCAGTACTTC. Amino acid sequence: CASSLAQVSYEQYF.

The chain links TRBV7-2 to TRBJ2-1; 8 nucleotides match TRBD1. The germline CDR1 and CDR2 sequences are SGHTA and FQGNSA. The CDR3 length is 16 residues. With 2 bases clipped from V and 8 bases from J, the junction kept 11 bases outside the gene matches. The chain's CDR3 is CASSLIRGQGSDEQFF. The CDR3 DNA sequence: TGTGCCAGCAGCTTAATTCGCGGACAGGGTTCCGATGAGCAGTTCTTC.

The sample holds a few counts of this clone. The chain employs TRBV20-1 and TRBJ1-1; D is unresolved. The V and J ends lost 5 bases and 2 bases respectively, with 6 bases between them. In germline, CDR1 is DFQATT, CDR2 SNEGSKA (reference sequence). The CDR3 contains 11 residues. CDR3 coding DNA: TGCAGTGCTCCCCTTAACACTGAAGCTTTCTTT. Protein product: CSAPLNTEAFF.